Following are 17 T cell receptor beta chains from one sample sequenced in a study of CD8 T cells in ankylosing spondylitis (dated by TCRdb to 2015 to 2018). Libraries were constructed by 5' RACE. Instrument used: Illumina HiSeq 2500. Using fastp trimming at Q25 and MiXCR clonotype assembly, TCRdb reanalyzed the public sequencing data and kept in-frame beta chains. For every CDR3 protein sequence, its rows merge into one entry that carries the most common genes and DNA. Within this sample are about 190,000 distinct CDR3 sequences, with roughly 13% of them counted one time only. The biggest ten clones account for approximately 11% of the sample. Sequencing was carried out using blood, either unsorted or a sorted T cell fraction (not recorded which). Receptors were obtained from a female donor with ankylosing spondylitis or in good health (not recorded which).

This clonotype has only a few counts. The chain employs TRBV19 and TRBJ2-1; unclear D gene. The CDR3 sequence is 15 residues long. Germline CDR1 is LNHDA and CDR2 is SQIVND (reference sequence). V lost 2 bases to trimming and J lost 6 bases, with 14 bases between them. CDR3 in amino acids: CASSISATGFNEQFF. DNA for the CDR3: TGTGCCAGTAGTATATCAGCGACTGGGTTCAATGAGCAGTTCTTC.

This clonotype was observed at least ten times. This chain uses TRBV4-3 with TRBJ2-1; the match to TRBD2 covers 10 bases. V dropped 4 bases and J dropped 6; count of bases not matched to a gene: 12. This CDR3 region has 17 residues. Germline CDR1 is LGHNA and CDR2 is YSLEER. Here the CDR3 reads CASSPNLLAGVGNEQFF. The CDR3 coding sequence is TGCGCCAGCAGCCCCAACCTTCTAGCGGGAGTCGGCAATGAGCAGTTCTTC.

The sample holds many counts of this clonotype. The CDR3 reads CASSTVGTSSYNEQFF. The CDR3 DNA reads as TGTGCCAGCAGCACTGTCGGGACGAGCTCCTACAATGAGCAGTTCTTC. The chain links TRBV7-2 to TRBJ2-1; D is tentatively TRBD1 or TRBD2 (5 bases each). Germline CDR1 SGHTA, CDR2 FQGNSA. Trimming stripped 5 bases from V and 0 bases from J, with 14 bases between. This CDR3 contains 16 residues.

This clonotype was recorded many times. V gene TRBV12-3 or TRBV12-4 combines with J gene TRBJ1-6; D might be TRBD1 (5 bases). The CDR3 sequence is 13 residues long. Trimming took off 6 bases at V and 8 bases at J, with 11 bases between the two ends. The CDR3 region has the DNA TGTGCCAGCAGCAGGGACGGTGATTCACCCCTCCACTTT. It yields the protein CASSRDGDSPLHF.

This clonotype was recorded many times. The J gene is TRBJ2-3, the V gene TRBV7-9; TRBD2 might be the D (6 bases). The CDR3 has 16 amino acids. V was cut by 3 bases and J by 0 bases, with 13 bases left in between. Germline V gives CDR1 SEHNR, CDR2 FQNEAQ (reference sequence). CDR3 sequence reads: CASSLGRDPSTDTQYF. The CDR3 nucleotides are TGTGCCAGCAGCTTGGGGCGGGACCCTAGCACAGATACGCAGTATTTT.

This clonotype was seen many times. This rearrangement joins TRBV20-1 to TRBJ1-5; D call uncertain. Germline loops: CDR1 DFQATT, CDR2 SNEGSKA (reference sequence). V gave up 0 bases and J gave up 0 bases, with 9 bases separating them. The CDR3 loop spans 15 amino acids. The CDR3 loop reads CSARDLADSNQPQHF. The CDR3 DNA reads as TGCAGTGCTAGAGATCTGGCGGATAGCAATCAGCCCCAGCATTTT.

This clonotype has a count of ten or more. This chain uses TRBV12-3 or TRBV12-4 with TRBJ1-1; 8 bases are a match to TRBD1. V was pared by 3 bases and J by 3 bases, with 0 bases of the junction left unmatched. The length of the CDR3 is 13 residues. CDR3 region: CASSLTGDTEAFF. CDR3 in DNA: TGTGCCAGCAGTTTGACAGGGGACACTGAAGCTTTCTTT.

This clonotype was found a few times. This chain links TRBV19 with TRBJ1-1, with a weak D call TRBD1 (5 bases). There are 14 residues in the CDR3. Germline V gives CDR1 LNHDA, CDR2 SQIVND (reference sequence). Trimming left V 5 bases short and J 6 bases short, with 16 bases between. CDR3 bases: TGTGCCAGTAGTTTATTCTCAGGGTCGTCTGAAGCTTTCTTT. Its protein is CASSLFSGSSEAFF.

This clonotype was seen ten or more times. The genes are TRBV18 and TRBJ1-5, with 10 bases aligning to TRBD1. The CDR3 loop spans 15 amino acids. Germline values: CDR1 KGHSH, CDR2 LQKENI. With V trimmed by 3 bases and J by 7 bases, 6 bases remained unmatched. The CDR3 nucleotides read TGTGCCAGCTCACCCACCGGGACAGGGGACCAGCCCCAGCATTTT. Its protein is CASSPTGTGDQPQHF.

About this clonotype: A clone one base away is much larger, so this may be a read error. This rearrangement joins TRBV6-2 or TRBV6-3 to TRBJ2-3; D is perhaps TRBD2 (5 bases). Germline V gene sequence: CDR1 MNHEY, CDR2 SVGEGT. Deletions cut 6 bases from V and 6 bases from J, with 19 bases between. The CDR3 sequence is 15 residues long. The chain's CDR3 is CASRPGKILVDTQYF. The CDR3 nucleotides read TGTGCCAGCAGACCCGGAAAAATACTAGTGGATACGCAGTATTTT.

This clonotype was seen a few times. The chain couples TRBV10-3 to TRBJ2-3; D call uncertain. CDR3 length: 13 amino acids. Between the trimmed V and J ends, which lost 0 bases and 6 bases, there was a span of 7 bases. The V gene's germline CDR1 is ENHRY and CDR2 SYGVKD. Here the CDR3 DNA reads TGTGCCATCAGTGAGTCGACGTCGGATACGCAGTATTTT. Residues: CAISESTSDTQYF.

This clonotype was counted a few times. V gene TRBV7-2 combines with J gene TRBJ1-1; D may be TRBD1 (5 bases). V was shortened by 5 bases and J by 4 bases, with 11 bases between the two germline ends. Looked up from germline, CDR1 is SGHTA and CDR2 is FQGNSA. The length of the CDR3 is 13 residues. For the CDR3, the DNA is TGTGCCAGCAGCGCCCGCGGGGGCACTGAAGCTTTCTTT. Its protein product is CASSARGGTEAFF.

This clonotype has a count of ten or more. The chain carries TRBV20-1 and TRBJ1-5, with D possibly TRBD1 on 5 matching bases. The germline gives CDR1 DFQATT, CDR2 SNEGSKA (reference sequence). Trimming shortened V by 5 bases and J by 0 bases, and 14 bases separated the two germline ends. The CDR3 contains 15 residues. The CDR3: CSASLGHGSNQPQHF. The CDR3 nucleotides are TGCAGTGCTTCACTAGGACACGGTAGCAATCAGCCCCAGCATTTT.

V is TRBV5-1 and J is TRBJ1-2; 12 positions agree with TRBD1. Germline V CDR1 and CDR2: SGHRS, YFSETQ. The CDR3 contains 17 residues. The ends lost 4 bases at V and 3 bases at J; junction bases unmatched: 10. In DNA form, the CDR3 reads TGCGCCAGCAGCCCCTCCCGGGACAGGGGGCGCGACTATGGCTACACCTTC. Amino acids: CASSPSRDRGRDYGYTF.

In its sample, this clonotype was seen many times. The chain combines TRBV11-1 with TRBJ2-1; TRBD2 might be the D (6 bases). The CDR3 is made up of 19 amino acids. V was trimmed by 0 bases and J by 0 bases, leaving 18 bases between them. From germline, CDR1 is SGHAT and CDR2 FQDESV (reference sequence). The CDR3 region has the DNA TGTGCCAGCAGCTTAGCGGAGTGGGGACTTACAAGCTCCTACAATGAGCAGTTCTTC. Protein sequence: CASSLAEWGLTSSYNEQFF.

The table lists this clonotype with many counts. CDR3 in DNA: TGTGCCAGCAGCTCCCGCTTGGCTAGCTCCTATAATTCACCCCTCCACTTT. Translation: CASSSRLASSYNSPLHF. V usage is TRBV11-2 and J usage is TRBJ1-6; no clear D gene. This CDR3 has 17 residues. Per the germline V gene, CDR1 is SGHAT and CDR2 is FQNNGV. V was trimmed by 4 bases and J by 0 bases, leaving 13 bases between them.

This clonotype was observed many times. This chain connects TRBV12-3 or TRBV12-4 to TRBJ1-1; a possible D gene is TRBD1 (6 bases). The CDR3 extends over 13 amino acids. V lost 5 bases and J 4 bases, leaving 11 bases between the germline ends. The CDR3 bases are TGTGCCAGCAGTCCCGGACAGCTCACTGAAGCTTTCTTT. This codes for CASSPGQLTEAFF.